The 2 T cell receptor beta chains below all came from one sample that was sequenced in a study of T cell responses to AZD1222 COVID-19 vaccine. Measured with immunoSEQ multiplex PCR; TCRdb has only the in-frame clones, and not every one. The repertoire holds tens of thousands of clones, with about 88% as singletons. The input for sequencing was peripheral blood, taken on day 0 of AZD1222 vaccination. Source of these receptors: an adult in good health.

This clone came up once. The chain couples TRBV24-1 to TRBJ2-5; D could derive from TRBD1 or TRBD2 (5 bases each). The germline CDR1 and CDR2 sequences are KGHDR and SFDVKD. The CDR3 covers 12 residues. V shed 10 bases and J shed 4 bases, with 12 bases lying between them. The CDR3 protein is CATARDGETQYF. Written as DNA, the CDR3 is TGTGCCACAGCCAGGGACGGAGAGACCCAGTACTTC.

The CDR3 reads CASTRQVYGAEKLFF. The CDR3 DNA reads as TGTGCCAGCACCCGACAGGTGTACGGCGCTGAAAAACTGTTTTTT. The chain joins TRBV6-5 to TRBJ1-4, with D perhaps matching TRBD1 (6 bases). The CDR3 runs 15 residues. The V gene's germline CDR1 is MNHEY and CDR2 SVGAGI. The V end was cut by 7 bases, the J end by 7 bases, with 19 bases between.